This TCR beta chain was sequenced in a study of blood T cell repertoires in COVID-19. The V segment lost 2 bases and the J segment 4 bases; nucleotides outside the gene matches: 0. This CDR3 comprises 13 residues. Repertoires were generated with immunoSEQ multiplex PCR, while TCRdb's copy carries only in-frame clones and drops some. The sample holds approximately 330,000 clones, 87% seen once. The chain is built from TRBV12-3 or TRBV12-4 and TRBJ1-1; 8 positions match TRBD1. This clonotype originated in a young man with COVID-19, enrolled during active disease. Sequencing was done on a sample of peripheral blood. This CDR3 is CASSLQGATEAFF. DNA of the CDR3: TGTGCCAGCAGTTTACAGGGGGCCACTGAAGCTTTCTTT.